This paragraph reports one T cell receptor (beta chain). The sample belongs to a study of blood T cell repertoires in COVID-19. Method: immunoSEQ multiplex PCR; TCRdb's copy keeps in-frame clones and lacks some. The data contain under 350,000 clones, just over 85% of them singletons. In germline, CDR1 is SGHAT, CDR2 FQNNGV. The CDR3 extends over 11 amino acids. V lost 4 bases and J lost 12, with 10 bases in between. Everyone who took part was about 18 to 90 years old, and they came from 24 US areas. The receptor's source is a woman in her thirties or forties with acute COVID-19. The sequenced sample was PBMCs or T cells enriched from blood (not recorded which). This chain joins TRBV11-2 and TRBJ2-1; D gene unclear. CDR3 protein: CASSSDYGQFF. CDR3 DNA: TGTGCCAGCAGCTCCGATTACGGGCAGTTCTTC.